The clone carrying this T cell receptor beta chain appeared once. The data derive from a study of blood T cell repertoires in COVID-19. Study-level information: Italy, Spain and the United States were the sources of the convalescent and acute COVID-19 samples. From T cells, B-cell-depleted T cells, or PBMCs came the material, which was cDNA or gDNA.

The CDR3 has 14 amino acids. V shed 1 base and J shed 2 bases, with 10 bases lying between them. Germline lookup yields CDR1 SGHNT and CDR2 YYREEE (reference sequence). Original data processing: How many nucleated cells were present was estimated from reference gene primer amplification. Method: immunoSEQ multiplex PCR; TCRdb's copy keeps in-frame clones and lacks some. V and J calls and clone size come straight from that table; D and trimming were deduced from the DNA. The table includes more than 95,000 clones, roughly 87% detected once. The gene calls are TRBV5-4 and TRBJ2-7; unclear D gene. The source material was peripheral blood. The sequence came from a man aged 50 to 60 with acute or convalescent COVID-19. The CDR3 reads CASSLRAIPYEQYF. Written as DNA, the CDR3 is TGTGCCAGCAGCTTGCGCGCGATTCCCTACGAGCAGTACTTC.